This T cell receptor (beta chain) originates from a study of T cells after yellow fever vaccination. Across the study: Fractions of low cell number were prepared using SMART-Seq v4 Ultra Low Input.

V was trimmed by 2 bases and J by 0 bases, leaving 14 bases between them. The germline gives CDR1 SEHNR, CDR2 FQNEAQ (reference sequence). This CDR3 comprises 16 residues. This clonotype was counted at least ten times. TCRdb called the 5' RACE reads again in MiXCR, with one record for every CDR3 protein. The data contain 250,000 to 300,000 distinct CDR3 sequences, over 4.5% of them singletons. This clonotype was sampled from a man younger than 35 who received the YFV17D yellow fever vaccine. The V and J genes are TRBV7-9 and TRBJ2-7; D remains unclear. The source material was CD4+ T cells sorted from PBMCs, sampled on the day of the yellow fever booster vaccination. The CDR3 spells CASSLIALGSSYEQYF. For the CDR3, the DNA is TGTGCCAGCAGCTTAATAGCCCTAGGTAGCTCCTACGAGCAGTACTTC.